Given below is one TCR beta chain in context. Its specificity is not known. Generated by immunoSEQ multiplex PCR, the TCRdb table keeps only in-frame clones and is missing some. The data contain around 150,000 clones, approximately 90% of them seen just once; the ten biggest clones take up 1.5% to 2%. The sample is drawn from a study of T cell responses to AZD1222 COVID-19 vaccine. Study-wide points: Researchers report vaccine-associated CD4 TCRs spanning spike, with dominance at 160-218 and 743-854. Two doses of AZD1222 preceded a rise in Spike-specific TCR breadth and depth. Donor demographics were predominantly white British with a female majority; clonal diversity may be underestimated.

J gave up 7 bases and V 5 bases, and 16 bases lay outside the gene matches. Germline CDR1 is SGHVS and CDR2 is FQNEAQ. CDR3 length: 16 residues. The source of this sequence is an adult in good health. Sequencing was performed on peripheral blood, taken on day 0 of AZD1222 vaccination. The V gene is TRBV7-8, the J gene TRBJ1-2; TRBD1 matches 7 bases. The CDR3 bases are TGTGCCAGCAGCCCAACCACTGTGGGAGGGGGCAGTGGCTACACCTTC. It codes for CASSPTTVGGGSGYTF.